This TCR beta chain appears in the sequencing data of a study of T cells in Graves' hyperthyroidism and ophthalmopathy. Study-wide results and caveats: Ophthalmopathy stood apart from stable hyperthyroidism in a 13 V-J model.

From RNA transcripts, TCR beta CDR3 regions were amplified. The HTBI primer set drove a first-round RT-PCR of the TCR CDR3. TCRdb reprocessed the multiplex PCR reads via MiXCR and lists one record per CDR3 protein. The sample lists a few hundred thousand distinct CDR3 sequences; nearly 15% were seen once. This clonotype was seen repeatedly, ten times or more. What it binds is unknown. Exclusion of a patient resulted from uncontrolled infection, other autoimmune disease, pregnancy or lactation. Each diagnosis drew on symptoms, thyroxine, TRAb, thyroid ultrasound and orbital computed tomography findings. From germline, CDR1 is LGHDT and CDR2 YNNKEL (reference sequence). V lost 1 base and J 5 bases, leaving 11 bases between the germline ends. This CDR3 region has 14 residues.

This chain uses TRBV3-1 with TRBJ1-1; a possible D gene is TRBD1 (6 bases). This sequence was found in a woman aged 55-70 years with Graves' ophthalmopathy. Sequenced sample: blood. This CDR3 reads CASSQVGARTEAFF. Here the CDR3 DNA reads TGTGCCAGCAGCCAAGTGGGGGCTAGGACTGAAGCTTTCTTT. Supplemented by reference TRBV3-1 and TRBJ1-1, the full variable domain reads DTAVSQTPKYLVTQMGNDKSIKCEQNLGHDTMYWYKQDSKKFLKIMFSYNNKELIINETVPNRFSPKSPDKAHLNLHINSLELGDSAVYFCASSQVGARTEAFFGQGTRLTVV.